The rows below give T cell receptor beta chains drawn from one sample of a study of OX40 agonist ivuxolimab in advanced cancers. Repertoires were generated with immunoSEQ multiplex PCR, while TCRdb's copy carries only in-frame clones and drops some. The data show about 58,000 clones, 85% to 90% seen once. This specimen was CD4+ or CD8+ T cells sorted from blood, taken in a trial of the OX40 agonist ivuxolimab. The receptors were gathered from an adult with an advanced solid tumor such as melanoma, head and neck, liver or kidney cancer. Both conserved end residues are part of each CDR3. The D gene is left open where the match is weak. Part of the rows lack a size; the others show once, few, many or a class for expanded clones.

CASSLGPGENTEAFF | TGTGCCAGCAGCTTAGGCCCAGGGGAGAACACTGAAGCTTTCTTT | . | TRBJ1-1 | . | TRBV7-2
CATSRSGSSTDTQYF | TGTGCCACCAGCAGATCCGGTAGTAGCACAGATACGCAGTATTTT | . | TRBJ2-3 | once | TRBV15
CAWSSGDTQYF | TGTGCCTGGAGTTCGGGAGATACGCAGTATTTT | . | TRBJ2-3 | . | TRBV30
CATRGGGAQHF | TGTGCCACCAGGGGTGGGGGGGCCCAGCATTTT | . | TRBJ1-5 | . | TRBV28
CASSPPDREKLFF | TGTGCCAGCTCACCCCCGGACAGGGAAAAACTGTTTTTT | TRBD1 | TRBJ1-4 | . | TRBV18
CASSRQGATQQETQYF | TGTGCCAGCTCACGGCAGGGGGCAACTCAACAAGAGACCCAGTACTTC | TRBD1 | TRBJ2-5 | . | TRBV18
CASSTGHFPSLYF | TGTGCCAGCAGTACGGGACATTTCCCTTCTCTATACTTC | . | TRBJ1-2 | . | TRBV5-6
CASSGSGAGYTEAFF | TGTGCCAGCAGCGGATCGGGAGCGGGGTACACTGAAGCTTTCTTT | . | TRBJ1-1 | few | TRBV9
CASSSLSRDRANEQFF | TGTGCCAGCAGCTCCCTATCCCGGGACAGGGCCAATGAGCAGTTCTTC | TRBD1 | TRBJ2-1 | . | TRBV11-2
CASKVWASTEAFF | TGTGCCAGTAAGGTATGGGCATCTACTGAAGCTTTCTTT | . | TRBJ1-1 | . | TRBV19
CASSLLGADYGYTF | TGTGCCAGCAGCTTGCTGGGGGCGGACTATGGCTACACCTTC | . | TRBJ1-2 | . | TRBV5-6
CASSLGGSRSYNEQFF | TGTGCCAGCAGCTTAGGGGGTTCTCGCTCCTACAATGAGCAGTTCTTC | . | TRBJ2-1 | . | TRBV7-9
CASSQAGTGLAKNIQYF | TGTGCCAGCAGCCAAGCCGGGACAGGGCTAGCCAAAAACATTCAGTACTTC | TRBD1 | TRBJ2-4 | . | TRBV4-2
CASSSPQAATYGYTF | TGTGCCAGCAGTTCCCCACAAGCCGCTACCTATGGCTACACCTTC | . | TRBJ1-2 | once | TRBV6-5
CASSLKFGTGQKEKLFF | TGTGCCAGCAGCTTAAAGTTTGGGACAGGCCAAAAGGAAAAACTGTTTTTT | TRBD1 | TRBJ1-4 | once | TRBV7-9
CASLDRDTTYGYTF | TGTGCCAGCCTGGATCGGGACACGACATATGGCTACACCTTC | . | TRBJ1-2 | . | TRBV6-5
CASSIRPSSGNTIYF | TGTGCCAGTAGTATACGACCGAGCTCTGGAAACACCATATATTTT | . | TRBJ1-3 | . | TRBV19
CASSDAHYGYTF | TGTGCCAGCAGTGACGCGCACTATGGCTACACCTTC | . | TRBJ1-2 | few | TRBV2
CASSLRQIADTQYF | TGTGCCAGCAGTTTACGACAGATCGCAGATACGCAGTATTTT | . | TRBJ2-3 | once | TRBV27
CASRTGGGKGVLEKLFF | TGTGCCAGTAGGACCGGAGGGGGTAAAGGTGTGCTTGAAAAACTGTTTTTT | . | TRBJ1-4 | . | TRBV19
CASSLTGAGTGGYTF | TGCGCCAGCAGCTTGACAGGCGCCGGTACGGGTGGCTACACCTTC | . | TRBJ1-2 | . | TRBV5-1
CASSRLHGGLGETQYF | TGTGCCAGCAGCCGCCTCCACGGGGGGCTAGGAGAGACCCAGTACTTC | . | TRBJ2-5 | few | TRBV14
CAISDRVNTEAFF | TGTGCCATCAGTGACAGGGTGAACACTGAAGCTTTCTTT | . | TRBJ1-1 | . | TRBV10-3
CASRGQGVTSADYNEQFF | TGCGCCAGCAGAGGACAGGGGGTAACCTCCGCCGATTACAATGAGCAGTTCTTC | TRBD1 | TRBJ2-1 | . | TRBV23-1
CASRRDGDNEQFF | TGTGCCAGTAGAAGAGACGGGGACAATGAGCAGTTCTTC | . | TRBJ2-1 | once | TRBV19
CASSIGYSSYNSPLHF | TGTGCCAGTAGTATAGGTTACAGCTCCTATAATTCACCCCTCCACTTT | . | TRBJ1-6 | . | TRBV19
CASRTLGQESYGYTF | TGTGCCAGCAGGACCCTGGGGCAGGAGAGCTATGGCTACACCTTC | . | TRBJ1-2 | . | TRBV6-1
CASSRSQTGGYTF | TGTGCCAGCAGCAGGTCCCAAACGGGGGGCTACACCTTC | . | TRBJ1-2 | . | TRBV6-5